These 30 T cell receptor beta chains were all obtained from the same sample, sequenced in a study of siplizumab effects on memory and regulatory T cells (dated by TCRdb to between 2017 and 2020). The library came from the immunoSEQ multiplex PCR assay. Held by TCRdb, this immuneACCESS table contains in-frame sequences only and omits some clones. Under half of the omission traces to an unresolved V gene where checked; the cause of the rest is unknown. Counted in this sample were roughly 62,000 clones; 65% to 80% of them appeared once. Approximately 0.4% of the sample rests with the top ten. The sequencing sample was made of memory CD4+ T cells sorted from blood. The intended sense of this specimen's cell subset or site label: unstimulated CD4+ memory T cells. The receptor source for this set is a human donor in good health.

This chain links TRBV7-4 with TRBJ1-4; the match to TRBD1 covers 8 bases. After removal of 4 bases from V and 4 bases from J, the junction contained 8 bases not matched to a gene. This CDR3 spans 16 amino acids. Germline loops: CDR1 SGHVT, CDR2 SQSDAQ. CDR3 region: CASSSGAQGVNEKLFF. The CDR3, as DNA: TGTGCCAGCAGCTCCGGGGCACAGGGGGTTAATGAAAAACTGTTTTTT. Supplemented by reference TRBV7-4 and TRBJ1-4, the full variable domain reads GAGVSQSPRYKVAKRGRDVALRCDSISGHVTLYWYRQTLGQGSEVLTYSQSDAQRDKSGRPSGRFSAERPERSVSTLKIQRTEQGDSAVYLCASSSGAQGVNEKLFFGSGTQLSVL.

The DNA of the CDR3 is TGTGCCTGGAGTTCGGGGACAGCTAACTATGGCTACACCTTC. As protein: CAWSSGTANYGYTF. V is TRBV30 and J is TRBJ1-2; TRBD1 matches at 7 bases. The CDR3 totals 14 residues. After removal of 2 bases from V and 0 bases from J, the junction contained 3 bases not matched to a gene. From germline, CDR1 is GTSNPN and CDR2 SVGIG (reference sequence).

This rearrangement joins TRBV18 to TRBJ2-7; the D gene is possibly TRBD2 (5 bases). Germline CDR1 and CDR2: KGHSH and LQKENI. The ends were cut back, 6 bases at V and 4 bases at J, with 19 bases in the middle. The CDR3 runs to 15 residues. DNA of the CDR3: TGTGCCAGCTCTCAAAGCGGTGGGCCTGGGTACGAGCAGTACTTC. Translating gives CASSQSGGPGYEQYF.

This chain joins TRBV19 and TRBJ2-2; TRBD1 matches 8 bases. The CDR3 sequence is 14 residues long. The junction had 5 bases not matched to a gene; V was cut back by 4 bases and J by 7 bases. From germline, CDR1 is LNHDA and CDR2 SQIVND (reference sequence). CDR3: CASSNQGAGGELFF. CDR3 nucleotide sequence: TGTGCCAGTAGTAACCAGGGGGCAGGCGGGGAGCTGTTTTTT. Full variable domain (remainder filled in from reference TRBV19 and TRBJ2-2): DGGITQSPKYLFRKEGQNVTLSCEQNLNHDAMYWYRQDPGQGLRLIYYSQIVNDFQKGDIAEGYSVSREKKESFPLTVTSAQKNPTAFYLCASSNQGAGGELFFGEGSRLTVL.

V is TRBV6-1 and J is TRBJ2-4; TRBD2 agrees at 10 bases. Germline CDR1 reads MNHNS; CDR2 reads SASEGT. CDR3 length equals 19 residues. V lost 0 bases to trimming and J lost 0 bases; unmatched junction nucleotides: 8. CDR3 sequence (DNA): TGTGCCAGCAGTGAAGCCACCGGACTAGCGGACATAGCCAAAAACATTCAGTACTTC. Protein: CASSEATGLADIAKNIQYF.

The chain recombines TRBV9 with TRBJ2-3; D gene unclear. V dropped 0 bases and J dropped 2 bases, with 7 bases sitting between them. Germline V gene sequence: CDR1 SGDLS, CDR2 YYNGEE. The CDR3 contains 14 residues. CDR3 sequence: CASSVDKLTDTQYF. The DNA for the CDR3 is TGTGCCAGCAGCGTAGACAAGCTCACAGATACGCAGTATTTT. Complete variable domain (other parts from reference TRBV9 and TRBJ2-3): DSGVTQTPKHLITATGQRVTLRCSPRSGDLSVYWYQQSLDQGLQFLIQYYNGEERAKGNILERFSAQQFPDLHSELNLSSLELGDSALYFCASSVDKLTDTQYFGPGTRLTVL.

The chain has TRBV2 and TRBJ1-6; D gene uncertain. V lost 5 bases and J lost 10, with 9 bases in between. This CDR3 has 12 residues. The germline gives CDR1 SNHLY, CDR2 FYNNEI. CDR3 residues: CASSFRNSPLHF. Written as DNA, the CDR3 is TGTGCCAGCAGTTTCCGGAACTCACCCCTCCACTTT.

The chain couples TRBV11-3 to TRBJ2-1; D is undetermined. The CDR3 has 13 residues. Trimming removed 0 bases from V and 8 bases from J, with 8 bases in between. In germline, CDR1 is SGHNT, CDR2 YENEEA. Written as DNA, the CDR3 is TGTGCCAGCAGCTTAGAGGCAGGCGATGAGCAGTTCTTC. This gives the protein CASSLEAGDEQFF.

Comments on this clone: Other DNA sequences in the sample encode the same CDR3. The chain uses TRBV6-6 and TRBJ1-5, with no clear D. From germline, CDR1 is MNHNY and CDR2 SVGAGI (reference sequence). Trimming cost V 2 bases and J 1 base, with 6 bases left between them. The CDR3 has 14 residues. The CDR3 here is CASSYGGSNQPQHF. In DNA, the CDR3 is TGTGCCAGCAGTTACGGTGGCAGCAATCAGCCCCAGCATTTT.

This clone was seen a handful of times. The gene calls are TRBV4-1 and TRBJ1-5; 7 bases are a match to TRBD1. From germline, CDR1 is MGHRA and CDR2 YSYEKL. Trimming took 2 bases from V and 6 from J; bases not matched to a gene: 10. The CDR3 has 16 amino acids. The CDR3 bases are TGCGCCAGCAGCCAACCGACAGGGAGGCTGCGTCAGCCCCAGCATTTT. Its protein product is CASSQPTGRLRQPQHF.

This chain links TRBV5-1 with TRBJ2-3; no clear D. The CDR3 covers 13 residues. Germline V gene lookup returns CDR1 SGHRS and CDR2 YFSETQ. V dropped 3 bases and J dropped 0 bases, with 5 bases sitting between them. CDR3 region: CASSYPSTDTQYF. CDR3 coding DNA: TGCGCCAGCAGCTACCCCAGCACAGATACGCAGTATTTT.

The CDR3 coding sequence is TGTGCCAGCAGCTTGGAAGCGTCAGGGGGCAGGTCCGGGGAGCTGTTTTTT. It translates to CASSLEASGGRSGELFF. This chain joins TRBV5-4 and TRBJ2-2, with TRBD1 identical over 8 bases. After removal of 0 bases from V and 6 bases from J, the junction contained 10 bases not matched to a gene. CDR1 and CDR2 from the germline V gene are SGHNT and YYREEE (reference sequence). The CDR3 has 17 residues.

The rearrangement uses TRBV11-3 and TRBJ2-2; 7 bases are shared with TRBD1. The V gene's germline CDR1 is SGHNT and CDR2 YENEEA. The CDR3 loop spans 16 amino acids. Trimming at V came to 5 bases and at J to 8 bases, leaving 14 bases not matched to a gene. This CDR3 reads CASSPTLRGNNGELFF. The CDR3 region has the DNA TGTGCCAGCAGCCCGACCCTCAGGGGGAATAATGGGGAGCTGTTTTTT.

This chain connects TRBV7-9 to TRBJ2-5, with D maybe TRBD2 (5 bases). This CDR3 has 14 amino acids. Trimming left V 3 bases short and J 5 bases short, with 13 bases between. Germline loops: CDR1 SEHNR, CDR2 FQNEAQ (reference sequence). The CDR3 DNA is TGTGCCAGCAGCTTCCGGGCGGGTGGTGAGACCCAGTACTTC. As protein: CASSFRAGGETQYF.

The V and J genes are TRBV5-7 and TRBJ1-2; perhaps TRBD1 as D (6 bases). TRBV5-7 belongs to the ORF category, with a function that is uncertain. CDR3 length: 15 amino acids. V was shortened by 0 bases and J by 2 bases, with 11 bases between the two germline ends. Here the CDR3 reads CASSLGGAINYGYTF. DNA for the CDR3: TGTGCCAGCAGCTTGGGGGGGGCGATAAACTATGGCTACACCTTC.

This chain joins TRBV5-5 and TRBJ2-5; 7 bases are a match to TRBD2. Looked up from germline, CDR1 is SGHKS and CDR2 is YYEKEE (reference sequence). V shed 4 bases, J shed 3 bases, and the junction held 9 bases outside the gene matches. This CDR3 has 15 residues. The CDR3 DNA reads as TGTGCCAGCAGCCATCAGACGGGGGGAGAAGAGACCCAGTACTTC. Amino acid sequence: CASSHQTGGEETQYF.

This chain links TRBV6-5 with TRBJ2-1; 7 bases are shared with TRBD2. V shed 4 bases and J 0 bases; nucleotides not matched to a gene: 6. This CDR3 has 16 amino acids. Germline CDR1 reads MNHEY; CDR2 reads SVGAGI. This chain's CDR3 is CASSLTSATSYNEQFF. The CDR3, as DNA: TGTGCCAGCAGTTTAACTAGCGCAACCTCCTACAATGAGCAGTTCTTC.

Notes on this clone: Additional DNA sequences in this sample encode the identical CDR3. The chain recombines TRBV6-1 with TRBJ1-3; D is undetermined. The germline gives CDR1 MNHNS, CDR2 SASEGT. The CDR3 runs 12 residues. The V end lost 4 bases, the J end lost 0 bases, and 1 base lay between the germline ends. The chain's CDR3 is CASSVSGNTIYF. Here the CDR3 DNA reads TGTGCCAGCAGTGTCTCTGGAAACACCATATATTTT.

The V call is TRBV15, the J call TRBJ2-7; weak D call: TRBD2 (7 bases). The V end lost 3 bases, the J end lost 1 base, and 13 bases lay between the germline ends. The CDR3 sequence is 15 residues long. Germline V gene lookup returns CDR1 LNHNV and CDR2 YYDKDF (reference sequence). The CDR3 sequence is CATSRGGAASYEQYF. The DNA for the CDR3 is TGTGCCACCAGCAGGGGGGGGGCAGCTTCCTACGAGCAGTACTTC.

V is TRBV28 and J is TRBJ1-1; TRBD1 is a possible D gene (5 bases). The CDR3 is 13 amino acids. Germline CDR1 MDHEN, CDR2 SYDVKM. V shed 10 bases and J shed 5 bases, with 17 bases lying between them. CDR3 DNA sequence: TGTGCCACCCTCGCGGGGGGAAGGACTGAAGCTTTCTTT. Its protein is CATLAGGRTEAFF.

The chain is built from TRBV7-2 and TRBJ1-1, with TRBD1 as a possible D gene (6 bases). The CDR3 contains 15 residues. Deletions cut 1 base from V and 0 bases from J, with 9 bases between. In germline, CDR1 is SGHTA, CDR2 FQGNSA. In DNA, the CDR3 is TGTGCCAGCAGCTTAGGGGGGCCAGTGAACACTGAAGCTTTCTTT. This encodes CASSLGGPVNTEAFF.

The V and J genes are TRBV28 and TRBJ1-3, with 7 bases that match TRBD1. The germline V gene encodes CDR1 MDHEN and CDR2 SYDVKM. The CDR3 totals 14 residues. Trimming cost V 6 bases and J 2 bases; bases outside gene matches: 4. As DNA, the CDR3 is TGTGCCAGCAGCCCAGGGGGGACTGGAAACACCATATATTTT. It is translated as CASSPGGTGNTIYF.

The chain links TRBV19 to TRBJ1-2; no reliable D call. Germline CDR1 LNHDA, CDR2 SQIVND (reference sequence). CDR3 length: 12 residues. V lost 5 bases, J lost 5 bases, and 9 bases lay in between. The CDR3 DNA sequence: TGTGCCAGTAGTTTCCTTGGATATGGCTACACCTTC. Translated, it gives CASSFLGYGYTF.

In DNA form, the CDR3 reads TGTGCCAGCAGTTGGCAGGGTACAGATACGCAGTATTTT. Residues: CASSWQGTDTQYF. The V call is TRBV6-5, the J call TRBJ2-3; possible D gene TRBD1, 5 bases. The CDR3 runs to 13 residues. Trimming pared 4 bases from V and 3 bases from J, leaving 8 bases between. Germline loops: CDR1 MNHEY, CDR2 SVGAGI.

The chain couples TRBV10-3 to TRBJ2-3, with TRBD1 as a possible D gene (6 bases). This CDR3 region has 15 residues. Germline V gene sequence: CDR1 ENHRY, CDR2 SYGVKD. V shed 3 bases and J shed 3 bases, with 13 bases lying between them. The DNA for the CDR3 is TGTGCCATCAGTGAACTCTCGAGGGGGACAGATACGCAGTATTTT. As protein: CAISELSRGTDTQYF.

The chain uses TRBV5-1 and TRBJ2-5; TRBD2 aligns across 10 bases. V lost 1 base and J lost 1; bases outside the gene matches: 7. The CDR3 consists of 17 residues. CDR1 is SGHRS, CDR2 YFSETQ, per germline. CDR3 sequence: CASSLQPAGGPQETQYF. The CDR3 DNA follows: TGCGCCAGCAGCTTGCAGCCAGCGGGGGGGCCCCAAGAGACCCAGTACTTC.

The chain couples TRBV10-3 to TRBJ1-6; D gene unclear. The CDR3 runs to 15 residues. From germline, CDR1 is ENHRY and CDR2 SYGVKD. V lost 1 base and J lost 7, with 11 bases in between. The CDR3 DNA sequence: TGTGCCATCAGTGAGTTCGGGCAGCCGAATTCACCCCTCCACTTT. It codes for CAISEFGQPNSPLHF.

The chain employs TRBV5-6 and TRBJ2-3, with D maybe TRBD1 (6 bases). The CDR3 extends over 15 amino acids. Germline CDR1 reads SGHDT; CDR2 reads YYEEEE. V was clipped by 0 bases and J by 2 bases, with 10 bases between them. The CDR3 is CASSLGGPTTDTQYF. CDR3 DNA: TGTGCCAGCAGCTTGGGGGGGCCCACCACAGATACGCAGTATTTT.

The chain carries TRBV30 and TRBJ1-2, with D unresolved. Between the trimmed V and J ends, which lost 0 bases and 1 base, there was a span of 12 bases. Per the germline V gene, CDR1 is GTSNPN and CDR2 is SVGIG (reference sequence). The CDR3 consists of 15 residues. CDR3 sequence: CAWSVGGLNNYGYTF. The CDR3 nucleotides are TGTGCCTGGAGTGTGGGAGGTCTCAATAACTATGGCTACACCTTC.

The CDR3 loop reads CAITATGAHAFF. CDR3 DNA sequence: TGTGCCATCACGGCCACGGGGGCGCATGCTTTCTTT. This chain uses TRBV28 with TRBJ1-1; D might be TRBD1 (6 bases). The CDR3 is 12 amino acids. Germline V gene data show CDR1 as MDHEN and CDR2 as SYDVKM. The V and J ends lost 10 bases and 11 bases respectively, with 20 bases between them.